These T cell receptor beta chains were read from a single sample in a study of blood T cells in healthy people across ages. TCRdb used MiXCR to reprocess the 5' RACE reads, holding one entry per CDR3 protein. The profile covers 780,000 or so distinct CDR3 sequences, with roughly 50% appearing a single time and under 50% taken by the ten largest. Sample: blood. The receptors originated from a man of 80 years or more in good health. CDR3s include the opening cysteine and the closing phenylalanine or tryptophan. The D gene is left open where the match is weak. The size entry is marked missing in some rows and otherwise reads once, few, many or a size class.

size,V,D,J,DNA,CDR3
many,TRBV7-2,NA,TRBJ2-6,TGTGCCAGCAGCCCCGAGTTGAGCTCTGGGGCCAACGTCCTGACTTTC,CASSPELSSGANVLTF
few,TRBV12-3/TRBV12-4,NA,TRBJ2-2,TGTGCCAGCCACCAAAACACCGGGGAGCTGTTTTTT,CASHQNTGELFF
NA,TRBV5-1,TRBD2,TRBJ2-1,TGCGCCAGCAGCCCGGGACTAGCGGAAGAGTCTCGCTCCTACAATGAGCAGTTCTTC,CASSPGLAEESRSYNEQFF
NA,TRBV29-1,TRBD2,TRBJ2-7,TGCAGCGTTGAAGGTAGCGGGAGGGCTCCGGGCTCCTACAATGAGCAGTACTTC,CSVEGSGRAPGSYNEQYF
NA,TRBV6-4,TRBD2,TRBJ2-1,TGTGCCAGCAGTCTGACTAGCGGGAGGATCTACAATGAGCAGTTCTTC,CASSLTSGRIYNEQFF
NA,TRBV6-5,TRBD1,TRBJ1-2,TGTGCCAGCAGTTACGGTAGGACAGGAGGACCCTATGGCTACACCTTC,CASSYGRTGGPYGYTF
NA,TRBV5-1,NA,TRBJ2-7,TGCGCCAGCAGCATGACGCCGGGGAACGGCGAGCAGTACTTC,CASSMTPGNGEQYF
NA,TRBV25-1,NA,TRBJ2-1,TGTGCCAGCAGCGCACCGGTGGGGGGCAACGAGCAGTTCTTC,CASSAPVGGNEQFF
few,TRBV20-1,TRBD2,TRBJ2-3,TGCAGTGCTAGAGATCGGCGTCTAGCGGACCAGCACAGATACGCGTATTTT,CSARDRRLADQHRYAYF
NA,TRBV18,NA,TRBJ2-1,TGTGCCAGCTCACTCGGACCCGAGGATGAGCAGTTCTTC,CASSLGPEDEQFF
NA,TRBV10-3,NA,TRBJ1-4,TGTGCCATCAGTGACTGGGGTCTAAATGAAAAACTGTTTTTT,CAISDWGLNEKLFF
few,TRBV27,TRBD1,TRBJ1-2,TGTGCCAGCAGGGGGGACAGGGGGTATGGCTACACCTTC,CASRGDRGYGYTF
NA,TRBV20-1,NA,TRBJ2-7,TGCAGTGCACCCCAAGACGGAAACTCCTACGAGCAGTACTTC,CSAPQDGNSYEQYF
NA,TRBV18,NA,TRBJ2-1,TGTGCCAGCTCACCCCTCCAAGGCCATGAGCAGTTCTTC,CASSPLQGHEQFF
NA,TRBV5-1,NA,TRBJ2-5,TGCGCCAGCAGCCTGGGGGTGTTGGGGATTCAAGAGACCCAGTACTTC,CASSLGVLGIQETQYF
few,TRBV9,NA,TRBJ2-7,TGTGCCAGCAGCGTAGCTTGGGACAACTACGAGCAGTACTTC,CASSVAWDNYEQYF
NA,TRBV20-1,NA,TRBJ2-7,TGCAGTGCTAGACGTCCAGGGTACTACGAGCAGTACTTC,CSARRPGYYEQYF
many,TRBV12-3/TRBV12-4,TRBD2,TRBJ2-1,TGTGCCAGCAGTCCACGCGCGGGACTAGCGGTAAACAATGAGCAGTTCTTC,CASSPRAGLAVNNEQFF
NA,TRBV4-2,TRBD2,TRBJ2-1,TGTGCCAGCAGCCAAATAGCGGGAGGGCCCGGAAATGAGCAGTTCTTC,CASSQIAGGPGNEQFF
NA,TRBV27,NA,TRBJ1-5,TGTGCCAGCAGTCCCGGTGGGGGGCCCCGGGTTCAGCCCCAGCATTTT,CASSPGGGPRVQPQHF
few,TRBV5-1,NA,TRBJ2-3,TGCGCCAGCAGCTTGGCCGGGGACCGTCCAGATACGCAGTATTTT,CASSLAGDRPDTQYF
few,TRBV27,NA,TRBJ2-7,TGTGCCAGCAGCACGGGGCTCTTTTACGAGCAGTACTTC,CASSTGLFYEQYF
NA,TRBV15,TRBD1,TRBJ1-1,TGTGCCACCAGCCTTCGGACAGGGGTTGACACTGAAGCTTTCTTT,CATSLRTGVDTEAFF
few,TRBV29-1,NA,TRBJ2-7,TGCAGCGTTGACTCGCCGAGCTCCTACGAGCAGTACTTC,CSVDSPSSYEQYF
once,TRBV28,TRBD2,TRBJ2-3,TGTGCCAGCAGTGGCGGGAGTCTAAGCAGATACACGTATTTT,CASSGGSLSRYTYF
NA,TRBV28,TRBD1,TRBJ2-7,TGTGCCAGCAGTTTTAACTTCCGGGACAGGGAGGCCTCCTACGAGCAGTACTTC,CASSFNFRDREASYEQYF
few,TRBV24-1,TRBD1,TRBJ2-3,TGTGCCACCAGTGATTTGGGACAGGGCCTCACAGATACGCAGTATTTT,CATSDLGQGLTDTQYF
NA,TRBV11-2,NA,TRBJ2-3,TGTGCCAGCAGCCCGCGGGACCGGCGAATACACAGAGACGCGTATTTT,CASSPRDRRIHRDAYF
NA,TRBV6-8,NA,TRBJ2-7,TGTGCCAGCAGTTACTTATGGTTTACCCCCTACGAGCAGTACTTC,CASSYLWFTPYEQYF
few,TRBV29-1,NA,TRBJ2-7,TGCAGCGTTGACCCAACAAGGAGAACCTCCAATGAGCAGTACTTC,CSVDPTRRTSNEQYF
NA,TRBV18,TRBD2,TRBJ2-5,TGTGCCAGCTCACCACCGTCGGGGGGGACCCAGTACTTC,CASSPPSGGTQYF
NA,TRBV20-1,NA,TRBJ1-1,TGCAGTGCTAGAGGACCTCGGGGTATGAACACTGAAGCTTTCTTT,CSARGPRGMNTEAFF
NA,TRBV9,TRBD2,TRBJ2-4,TGTGCCAGCAGCCCCGGTACCGGGACTAGCGGGAGGTATTTCCAAAACATTCAGTACTTC,CASSPGTGTSGRYFQNIQYF
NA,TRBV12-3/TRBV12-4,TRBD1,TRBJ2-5,TGTGCCACCCTGGGACAGAAAGAGACCCAGTACTTC,CATLGQKETQYF
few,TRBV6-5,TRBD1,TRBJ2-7,TGTGCCAGCAGTTACTCGGGACAGGGGGTGTACGAGCAGTACTTC,CASSYSGQGVYEQYF
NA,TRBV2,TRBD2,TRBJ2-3,TGTGCCGGCATGCCGGGACTAGCGGGCACAGATACGCAGTATTTT,CAGMPGLAGTDTQYF
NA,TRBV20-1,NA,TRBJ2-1,TGCAGTGCTAGAGATCTTCGACGGGATGGGCCATACAATGAGCAGTTCTTC,CSARDLRRDGPYNEQFF
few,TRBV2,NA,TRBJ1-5,TGTGCCAGCAGGGACGGTAGCAATCAGCCCCAGCATTTT,CASRDGSNQPQHF
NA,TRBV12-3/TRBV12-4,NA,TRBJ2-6,TGTGCCAGCAGCCAGACAGAGTCTGGGGCCAACGTCCTGACTTTC,CASSQTESGANVLTF
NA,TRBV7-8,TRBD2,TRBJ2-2,TGTGACAGCAGCCCGGGGAGGGCGAACACCGGGGAGCTGTTTTTT,CDSSPGRANTGELFF
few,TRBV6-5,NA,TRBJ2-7,TGTGCCAGCAGTTACTCGGAACAGGGATTGGCCTACGAGCAGTACTTC,CASSYSEQGLAYEQYF
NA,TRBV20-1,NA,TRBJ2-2,TGCAGTGCCGAAGGACGGGGTAGGATCGGGGAGCTGTTTTTT,CSAEGRGRIGELFF
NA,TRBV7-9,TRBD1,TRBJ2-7,TGTGCCAGCAGCTCCTTCGGACAGGGTGCGGACGAGCAGTACTTC,CASSSFGQGADEQYF
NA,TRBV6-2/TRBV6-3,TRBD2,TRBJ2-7,TGTGCCAGCAGCCGACTAGCGGGAGGTTCGAATAATGAGCAGTACTTC,CASSRLAGGSNNEQYF
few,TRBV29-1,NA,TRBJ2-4,TGCAGCGCGGACGTAGGGGGGGGAAGCATTCAGTACTTC,CSADVGGGSIQYF
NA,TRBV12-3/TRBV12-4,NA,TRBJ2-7,TGTGCCAGCAGTAAACGGCAGGGGGGGAACGAGCAGTACTTC,CASSKRQGGNEQYF
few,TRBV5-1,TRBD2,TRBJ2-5,TGCGCCAGCAGCCATGGACTAGCGGGAGTTCAAGAGACCCAGTACTTC,CASSHGLAGVQETQYF
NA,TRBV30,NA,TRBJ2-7,TGTGCCTGGAGTGTAGCGCGCGAGCAGTACTTC,CAWSVAREQYF
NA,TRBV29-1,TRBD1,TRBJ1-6,TGCAGCGTACAGGGGCTCATGGGTTCACCCCTCCACTTT,CSVQGLMGSPLHF
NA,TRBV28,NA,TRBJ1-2,TGTGCCAGCAGTTTAGCGGGGGTTAACTATGGCTACACCTTC,CASSLAGVNYGYTF
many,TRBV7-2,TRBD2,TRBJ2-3,TGTGCCAGCAGCCTTGGACTAGCGGGCACAGATACGCAGTATTTT,CASSLGLAGTDTQYF
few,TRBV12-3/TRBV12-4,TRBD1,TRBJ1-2,TGTGCCAGCGGCCTACAGGGGTTCTATGGCTACACCTTC,CASGLQGFYGYTF